This entry lists 18 T cell receptor beta chains sequenced from one sample in a study of CXCR3-negative and CXCR3-positive naive CD8 T cells. Overall study findings and caveats: In CXCR3-positive naive cells, the TRB CDR3s were more hydrophobic than in CXCR3-negative naive cells.

Antigen specificity for these receptors is unknown. The study made its TRB cDNA libraries by 5' RACE, adding UMI labels. TCRdb re-called the 5' RACE reads and gives one entry per CDR3 protein, without DNA. Its listing shows about 150,000 distinct CDR3 sequences. Sequenced material: naive CXCR3+ CD8+ T cells from blood. Subset here: CD45RO-CCR7+CD27+CD95- naive CD8+ T cells expressing CXCR3 (TNR3+). Source of these receptors: a human donor in good health. Some clones in this sample may be carry-over from other donors' samples.

J is TRBJ2-5 and V is TRBV29-1. The CDR3 totals 13 residues. The germline CDR1 and CDR2 sequences are SQVTM and ANQGSEA. The CDR3 reads CSVEGTYQETQYF.

V gene TRBV9 combines with J gene TRBJ2-1; as DNA is missing, the TRBD1 call by TCRdb cannot be tested. The CDR3 runs to 16 residues. Germline-derived CDR1 and CDR2 are SGDLS and YYNGEE. This CDR3 is CASSTQDRGVFNEQFF.

V usage is TRBV2 and J usage is TRBJ2-5; TCRdb's assignment of TRBD1 cannot be checked, as there is no DNA. Germline lookup yields CDR1 SNHLY and CDR2 FYNNEI. The CDR3 has 18 residues. CDR3 loop: CASSEAQVLGQGTETQYF.

This chain's CDR3 is CASIGQGSSYNEQFF. The V gene is TRBV28, the J gene TRBJ2-1; TCRdb's assignment of TRBD1 cannot be checked, as there is no DNA. The germline V gene has CDR1 MDHEN and CDR2 SYDVKM. The CDR3 spans 15 residues.

The chain employs TRBV7-2 and TRBJ2-5; TCRdb's D call of TRBD2 is untestable without DNA. This CDR3 contains 17 residues. Germline-derived CDR1 and CDR2 are SGHTA and FQGNSA. The CDR3 protein is CASSLAAGGFYQETQYF.

The genes are TRBV18 and TRBJ2-3. Germline CDR1 reads KGHSH; CDR2 reads LQKENI. There are 12 residues in the CDR3. The CDR3 is CASSPSTDTQYF.

The chain recombines TRBV7-6 with TRBJ1-1; TCRdb's assignment of TRBD1 cannot be checked, as there is no DNA. The CDR3 has 13 residues. Germline V gives CDR1 SGHVS, CDR2 FNYEAQ. The CDR3 reads CASSLVGQGEAFF. The full variable domain, with the rest looked up from reference TRBV7-6 and TRBJ1-1, is GAGVSQSPRYKVTKRGQDVALRCDPISGHVSLYWYRQALGQGPEFLTYFNYEAQQDKSGLPNDRFSAERPEGSISTLTIQRTEQRDSAMYRCASSLVGQGEAFFGQGTRLTVV.

This chain links TRBV12-3 or TRBV12-4 with TRBJ2-3; TCRdb's D gene call, TRBD1, goes unchecked for lack of DNA. CDR3 length equals 15 residues. Here the CDR3 reads CASSGQDTITDTQYF.

This sequence joins TRBV20-1 and TRBJ1-5; TCRdb picks TRBD1, but there is no DNA to check that call. This CDR3 region has 13 residues. Germline V gene lookup returns CDR1 DFQATT and CDR2 SNEGSKA (reference sequence). The CDR3 sequence is CSANRGVGQPQHF.

The chain employs TRBV7-6 and TRBJ2-3. Germline CDR1 reads SGHVS; CDR2 reads FNYEAQ. The CDR3 is made up of 16 amino acids. The CDR3 reads CASGLVSSLAEDTQYF.

This chain joins TRBV29-1 and TRBJ2-7; TCRdb picks TRBD1, but there is no DNA to check that call. Germline V gene data show CDR1 as SQVTM and CDR2 as ANQGSEA. The CDR3 loop spans 15 amino acids. CDR3 sequence: CSVEQRGQRGYEQYF.

The rearrangement joins TRBV30 to TRBJ2-7; TCRdb's D gene call, TRBD1, goes unchecked for lack of DNA. CDR3 size: 12 residues. CDR1 and CDR2 from the germline V gene are GTSNPN and SVGIG (reference sequence). The CDR3 reads CAWSEQGDEQYF.

The chain has TRBV6-1 and TRBJ2-3; as DNA is missing, the TRBD1 call by TCRdb cannot be tested. The CDR3 is 13 amino acids. Looked up from germline, CDR1 is MNHNS and CDR2 is SASEGT. The CDR3 is CASSEGGTDTQYF.

This CDR3 is CASSTLQGYEQYF. This rearrangement joins TRBV19 to TRBJ2-7; TCRdb's D call, TRBD1, is unchecked because there is no DNA. Germline-derived CDR1 and CDR2 are LNHDA and SQIVND (reference sequence). CDR3 length: 13 amino acids.

The chain has TRBV25-1 and TRBJ2-7; TCRdb's D call of TRBD2 is untestable without DNA. In germline, CDR1 is MGHDK, CDR2 SYGVNS. The CDR3 spans 11 residues. The chain's CDR3 is CASRAVNEQYF.

The V and J genes are TRBV5-3 and TRBJ1-1; without DNA, the TCRdb call of TRBD1 cannot be checked. TRBV5-3 is treated as an ORF (open reading frame) with a function not yet certain. The CDR3 totals 11 residues. The CDR3 region is CASSFQGPLIF.

This sequence joins TRBV6-5 and TRBJ2-1; no DNA is available, so the TRBD2 call from TCRdb remains unchecked. The CDR3 extends over 16 amino acids. Germline-derived CDR1 and CDR2 are MNHEY and SVGAGI. CDR3 residues: CASSYDYSGGWNEQFF.

The V and J genes are TRBV20-1 and TRBJ2-3; TCRdb returns TRBD1, unconfirmable since there is no DNA. Germline V gene data show CDR1 as DFQATT and CDR2 as SNEGSKA (reference sequence). The CDR3 runs 15 residues. CDR3 protein: CSASPRWGRTDTQYF.